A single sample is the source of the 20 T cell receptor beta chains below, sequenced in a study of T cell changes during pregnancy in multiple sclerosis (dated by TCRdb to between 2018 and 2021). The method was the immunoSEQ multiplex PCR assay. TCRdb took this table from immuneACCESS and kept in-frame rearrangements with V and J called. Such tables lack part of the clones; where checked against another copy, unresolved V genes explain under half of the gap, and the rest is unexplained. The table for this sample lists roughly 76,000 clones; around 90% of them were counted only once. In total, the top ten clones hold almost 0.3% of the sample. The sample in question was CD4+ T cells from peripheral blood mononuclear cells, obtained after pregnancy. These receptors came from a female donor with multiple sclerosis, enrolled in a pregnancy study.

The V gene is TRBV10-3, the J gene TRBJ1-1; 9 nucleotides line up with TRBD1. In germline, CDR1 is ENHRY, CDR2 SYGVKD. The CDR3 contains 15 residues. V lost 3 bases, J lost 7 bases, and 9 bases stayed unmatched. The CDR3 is CAISDPGTGIGEAFF. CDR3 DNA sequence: TGTGCCATCAGTGACCCTGGGACAGGGATAGGTGAAGCTTTCTTT.

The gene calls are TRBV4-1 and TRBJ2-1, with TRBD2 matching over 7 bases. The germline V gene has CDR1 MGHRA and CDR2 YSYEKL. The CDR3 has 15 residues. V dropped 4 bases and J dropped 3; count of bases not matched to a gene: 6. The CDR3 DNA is TGCGCCAGCAGCCCTCAAAGCGGGGTCTACAATGAGCAGTTCTTC. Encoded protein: CASSPQSGVYNEQFF.

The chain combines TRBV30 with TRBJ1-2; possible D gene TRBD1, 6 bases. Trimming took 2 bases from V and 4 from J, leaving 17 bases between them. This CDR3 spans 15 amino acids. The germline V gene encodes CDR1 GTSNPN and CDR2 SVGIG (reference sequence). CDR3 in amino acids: CAWSPPVGGRYGYTF. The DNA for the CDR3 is TGTGCCTGGAGTCCTCCTGTCGGGGGGCGCTATGGCTACACCTTC.

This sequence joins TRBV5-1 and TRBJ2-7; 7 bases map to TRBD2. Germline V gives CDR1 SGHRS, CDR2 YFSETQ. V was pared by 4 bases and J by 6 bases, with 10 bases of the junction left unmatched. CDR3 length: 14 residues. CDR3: CASSPDPTSAEQYF. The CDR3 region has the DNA TGCGCCAGCAGCCCCGACCCCACTAGCGCCGAGCAGTACTTC.

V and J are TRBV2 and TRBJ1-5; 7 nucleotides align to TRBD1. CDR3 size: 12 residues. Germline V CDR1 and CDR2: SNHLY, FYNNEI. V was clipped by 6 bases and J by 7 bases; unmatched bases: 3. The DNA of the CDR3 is TGTGCCAGCAGCACAGGGGTCCAGCCCCAGCATTTT. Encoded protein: CASSTGVQPQHF.

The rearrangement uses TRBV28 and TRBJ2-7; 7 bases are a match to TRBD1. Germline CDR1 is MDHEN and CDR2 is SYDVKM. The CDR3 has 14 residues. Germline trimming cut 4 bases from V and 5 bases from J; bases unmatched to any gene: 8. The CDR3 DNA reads TGTGCCAGCAGTTCCGGGACAGCGTTCGACGAGCAGTACTTC. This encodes CASSSGTAFDEQYF.

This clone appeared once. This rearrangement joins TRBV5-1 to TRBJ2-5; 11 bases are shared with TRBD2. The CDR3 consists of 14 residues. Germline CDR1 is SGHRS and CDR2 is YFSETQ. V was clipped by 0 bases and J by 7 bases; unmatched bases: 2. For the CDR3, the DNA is TGCGCCAGCAGCTTGGAAACTAGCGGGGGGACCCAGTACTTC. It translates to CASSLETSGGTQYF.

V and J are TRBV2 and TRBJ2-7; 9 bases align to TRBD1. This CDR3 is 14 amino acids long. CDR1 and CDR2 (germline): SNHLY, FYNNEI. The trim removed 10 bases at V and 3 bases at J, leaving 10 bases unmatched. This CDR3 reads CATLPPGQGYEQYF. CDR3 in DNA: TGTGCCACCTTACCGCCGGGACAGGGCTACGAGCAGTACTTC. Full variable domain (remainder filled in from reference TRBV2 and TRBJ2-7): EPEVTQTPSHQVTQMGQEVILRCVPISNHLYFYWYRQILGQKVEFLVSFYNNEISEKSEIFDDQFSVERPDGSNFTLKIRSTKLEDSAMYFCATLPPGQGYEQYFGPGTRLTVT.

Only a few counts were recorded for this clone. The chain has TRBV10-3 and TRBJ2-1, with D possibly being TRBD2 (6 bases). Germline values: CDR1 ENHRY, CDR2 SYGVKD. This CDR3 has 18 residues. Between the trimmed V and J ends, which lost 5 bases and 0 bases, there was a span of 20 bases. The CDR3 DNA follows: TGTGCCATCAGTATCCTTTCGCTAGCGAGGAGCTCCTACAATGAGCAGTTCTTC. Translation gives CAISILSLARSSYNEQFF.

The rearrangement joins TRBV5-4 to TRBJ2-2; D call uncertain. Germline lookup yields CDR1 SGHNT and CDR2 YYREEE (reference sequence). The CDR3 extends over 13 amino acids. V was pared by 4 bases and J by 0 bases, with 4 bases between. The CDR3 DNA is TGTGCCAGCAGCCGAGCGAACACCGGGGAGCTGTTTTTT. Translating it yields CASSRANTGELFF.

The CDR3 loop reads CASSLGGGFNEQFF. Here the CDR3 DNA reads TGTGCCAGCAGCTTGGGGGGAGGCTTCAATGAGCAGTTCTTC. The V gene is TRBV5-4, the J gene TRBJ2-1; weak D call: TRBD2 (6 bases). V was pared by 0 bases and J by 6 bases, with 10 bases between. Germline V gene data show CDR1 as SGHNT and CDR2 as YYREEE (reference sequence). The CDR3 extends over 14 amino acids. Supplemented by reference TRBV5-4 and TRBJ2-1, the full variable domain reads ETGVTQSPTHLIKTRGQQVTLRCSSQSGHNTVSWYQQALGQGPQFIFQYYREEENGRGNFPPRFSGLQFPNYSSELNVNALELDDSALYLCASSLGGGFNEQFFGPGTRLTVL.

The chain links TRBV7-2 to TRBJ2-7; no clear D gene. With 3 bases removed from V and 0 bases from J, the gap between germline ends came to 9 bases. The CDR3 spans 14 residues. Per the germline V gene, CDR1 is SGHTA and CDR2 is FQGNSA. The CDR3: CASSLSASSYEQYF. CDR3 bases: TGTGCCAGCAGCTTGAGCGCGAGCTCCTACGAGCAGTACTTC.

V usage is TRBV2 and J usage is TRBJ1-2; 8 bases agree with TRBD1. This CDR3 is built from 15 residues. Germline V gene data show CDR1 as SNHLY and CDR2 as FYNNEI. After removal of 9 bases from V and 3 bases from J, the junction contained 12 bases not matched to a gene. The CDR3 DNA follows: TGTGCCAGGAGGGGTGACCTACAGGGGGACTATGGCTACACCTTC. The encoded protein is CARRGDLQGDYGYTF.

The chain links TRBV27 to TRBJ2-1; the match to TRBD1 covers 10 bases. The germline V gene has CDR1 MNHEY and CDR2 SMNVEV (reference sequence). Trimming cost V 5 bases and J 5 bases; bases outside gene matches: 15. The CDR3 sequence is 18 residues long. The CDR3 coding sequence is TGTGCCAGCAGTCTATTAAAAGCCGGGACAGGGGCTAACAATGAGCAGTTCTTC. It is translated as CASSLLKAGTGANNEQFF.

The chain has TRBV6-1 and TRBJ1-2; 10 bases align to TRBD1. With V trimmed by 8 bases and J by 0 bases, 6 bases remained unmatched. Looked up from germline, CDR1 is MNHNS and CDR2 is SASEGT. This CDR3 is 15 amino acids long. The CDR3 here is CASQTGGPANYGYTF. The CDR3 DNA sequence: TGTGCCAGCCAGACAGGGGGCCCCGCTAACTATGGCTACACCTTC.

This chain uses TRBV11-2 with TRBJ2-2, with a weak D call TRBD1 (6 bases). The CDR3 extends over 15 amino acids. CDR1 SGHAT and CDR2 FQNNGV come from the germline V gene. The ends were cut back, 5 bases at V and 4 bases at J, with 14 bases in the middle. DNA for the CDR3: TGTGCCAGCAGCATCTCCGGGACAACCACCGGGGAGCTGTTTTTT. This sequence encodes CASSISGTTTGELFF.

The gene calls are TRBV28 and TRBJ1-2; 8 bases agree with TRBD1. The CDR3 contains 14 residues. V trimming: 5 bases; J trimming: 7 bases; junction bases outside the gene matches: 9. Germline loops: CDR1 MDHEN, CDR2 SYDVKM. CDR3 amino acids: CASSGDRRPGGYTF. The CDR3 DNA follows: TGTGCCAGCAGTGGGGACAGGCGACCGGGTGGCTACACCTTC.

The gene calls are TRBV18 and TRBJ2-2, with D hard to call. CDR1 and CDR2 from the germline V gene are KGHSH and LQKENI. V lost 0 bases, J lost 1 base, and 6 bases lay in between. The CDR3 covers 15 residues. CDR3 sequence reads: CASSPPAGNTGELFF. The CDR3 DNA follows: TGTGCCAGCTCACCACCCGCCGGGAACACCGGGGAGCTGTTTTTT.

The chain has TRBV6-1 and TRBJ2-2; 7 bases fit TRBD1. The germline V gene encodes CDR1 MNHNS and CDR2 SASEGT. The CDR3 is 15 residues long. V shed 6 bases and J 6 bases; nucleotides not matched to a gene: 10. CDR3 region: CASRSTGWMPGELFF. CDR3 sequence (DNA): TGTGCCAGCAGGTCGACAGGGTGGATGCCCGGGGAGCTGTTTTTT.

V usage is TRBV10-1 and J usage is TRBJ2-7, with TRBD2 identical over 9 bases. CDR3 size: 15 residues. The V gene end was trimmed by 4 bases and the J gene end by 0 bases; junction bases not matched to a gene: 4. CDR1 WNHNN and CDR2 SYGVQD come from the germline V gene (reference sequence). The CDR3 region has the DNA TGCGCCAGCAGTGGATCGACTAGCGGCTCCTACGAGCAGTACTTC. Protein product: CASSGSTSGSYEQYF.